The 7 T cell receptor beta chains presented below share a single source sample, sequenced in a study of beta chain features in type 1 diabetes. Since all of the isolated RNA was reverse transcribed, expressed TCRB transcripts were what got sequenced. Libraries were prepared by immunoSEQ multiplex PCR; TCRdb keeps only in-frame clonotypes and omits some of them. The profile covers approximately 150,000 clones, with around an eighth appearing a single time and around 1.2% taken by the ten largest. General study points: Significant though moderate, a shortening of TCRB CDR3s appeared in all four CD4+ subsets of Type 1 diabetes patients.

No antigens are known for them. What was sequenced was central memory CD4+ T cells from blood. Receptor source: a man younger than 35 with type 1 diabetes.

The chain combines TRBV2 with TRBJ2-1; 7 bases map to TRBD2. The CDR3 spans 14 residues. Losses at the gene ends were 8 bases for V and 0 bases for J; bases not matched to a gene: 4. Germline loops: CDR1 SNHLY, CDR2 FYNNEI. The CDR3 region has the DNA TGTGCCAGCCGAAGCGGGGTCTCCTACAATGAGCAGTTCTTC. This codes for CASRSGVSYNEQFF.

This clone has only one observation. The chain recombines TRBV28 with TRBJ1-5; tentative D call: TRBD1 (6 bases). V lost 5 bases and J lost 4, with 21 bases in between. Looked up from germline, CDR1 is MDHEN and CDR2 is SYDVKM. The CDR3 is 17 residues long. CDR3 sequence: CASSQPLPGTHNQPQHF. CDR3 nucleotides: TGTGCCAGCAGTCAACCCCTTCCCGGGACACATAATCAGCCCCAGCATTTT.

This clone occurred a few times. For the CDR3, the DNA is TGTGCCTGGAGTGTACGGGAAAACACTGAAGCTTTCTTT. Protein: CAWSVRENTEAFF. V gene TRBV30 combines with J gene TRBJ1-1, with D hard to call. The CDR3 is 13 amino acids. Per germline, CDR1 GTSNPN and CDR2 SVGIG (reference sequence). The germline V and J ends were trimmed by 0 bases and 2 bases, with 7 bases remaining between them.

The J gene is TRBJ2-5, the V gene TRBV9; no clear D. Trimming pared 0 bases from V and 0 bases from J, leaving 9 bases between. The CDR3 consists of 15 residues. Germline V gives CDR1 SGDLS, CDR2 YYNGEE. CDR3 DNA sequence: TGTGCCAGCAGCGTAGACCCAGAGTACCAAGAGACCCAGTACTTC. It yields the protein CASSVDPEYQETQYF.

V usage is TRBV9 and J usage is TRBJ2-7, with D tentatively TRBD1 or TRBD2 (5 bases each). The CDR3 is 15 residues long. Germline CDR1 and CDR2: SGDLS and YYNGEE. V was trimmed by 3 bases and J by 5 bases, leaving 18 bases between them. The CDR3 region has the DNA TGTGCCAGCAGCGAGGGACCTAGGTTGCGCGACGAGCAGTACTTC. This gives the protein CASSEGPRLRDEQYF.

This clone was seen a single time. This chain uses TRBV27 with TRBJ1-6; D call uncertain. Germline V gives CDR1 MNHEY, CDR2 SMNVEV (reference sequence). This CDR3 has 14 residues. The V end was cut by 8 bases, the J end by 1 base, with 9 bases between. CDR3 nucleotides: TGTGCCAGCGGGCCGGGGTCCTATAATTCACCCCTCCACTTT. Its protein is CASGPGSYNSPLHF.

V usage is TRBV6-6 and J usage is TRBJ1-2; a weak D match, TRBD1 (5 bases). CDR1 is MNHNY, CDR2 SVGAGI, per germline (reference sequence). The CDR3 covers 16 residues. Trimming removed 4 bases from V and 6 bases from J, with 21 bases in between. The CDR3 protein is CASSSPGDPGGHGYTF. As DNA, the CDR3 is TGTGCCAGCAGTTCCCCCGGGGACCCCGGAGGCCATGGCTACACCTTC.